A single sample gave rise to the 14 T cell receptor beta chains below, sequenced in a study of T cells after yellow fever vaccination. TCRdb independently ran MiXCR on the 5' RACE reads; one entry per CDR3 protein. The table lists roughly 340,000 distinct CDR3 sequences, over 8% of them singletons, with over 15% in the top ten. The sequencing here drew on PBMCs, taken on the day of the first yellow fever vaccination. Receptor source: a man between 18 and 35 years old who received the YFV17D yellow fever vaccine.

This chain joins TRBV12-3 or TRBV12-4 and TRBJ1-1; a weak D match, TRBD1 (6 bases). The CDR3 totals 14 residues. The V end was cut by 5 bases, the J end by 3 bases, with 13 bases between. CDR3 coding DNA: TGTGCCAGCAGTCCTCAACAGGGATACACTGAAGCTTTCTTT. This codes for CASSPQQGYTEAFF.

Ten or more counts support this clonotype. The junction shows a germline mismatch at one end, possibly a read error. This sequence joins TRBV12-3 or TRBV12-4 and TRBJ2-1, with D uncertain. This CDR3 comprises 13 residues. The CDR3 coding sequence is TGTGCCAGCAGTTTACTGAGGACCCCTACGAGAATCTTC. Translation: CASSLLRTPTRIF.

In this sample, this clonotype turned up a few times. This sequence joins TRBV7-9 and TRBJ2-5; possibly TRBD2 for D (5 bases). Germline CDR1 SEHNR, CDR2 FQNEAQ (reference sequence). This CDR3 comprises 17 residues. V lost 5 bases and J 2 bases, leaving 21 bases between the germline ends. The CDR3: CASSLLGSGPLQETQYF. The CDR3, as DNA: TGTGCCAGCAGCCTTCTAGGGAGCGGACCCCTACAAGAGACCCAGTACTTC.

This clonotype appeared many times. In DNA, the CDR3 is TGTGCCAGCAGCACCCAAGGGACAGGGAACACTGAAGCTTTCTTT. Protein: CASSTQGTGNTEAFF. The chain employs TRBV7-8 and TRBJ1-1; 8 nucleotides agree with TRBD1. V was pared by 5 bases and J by 1 base, with 6 bases of the junction left unmatched. Germline CDR1 reads SGHVS; CDR2 reads FQNEAQ. The CDR3 totals 15 residues.

The sample holds a few counts of this clonotype. The chain links TRBV30 to TRBJ1-2, with D perhaps TRBD1 (5 bases). In germline, CDR1 is GTSNPN, CDR2 SVGIG (reference sequence). The CDR3 extends over 15 amino acids. V shed 8 bases and J shed 2 bases, with 21 bases lying between them. The CDR3 here is CARGRKTEENYGYTF. For the CDR3, the DNA is TGTGCCCGGGGTAGAAAGACAGAAGAGAACTATGGCTACACCTTC. Full variable domain (remainder filled in from reference TRBV30 and TRBJ1-2): SQTIHQWPATLVQPVGSPLSLECTVEGTSNPNLYWYRQAAGRGLQLLFYSVGIGQISSEVPQNLSASRPQDRQFILSSKKLLLSDSGFYLCARGRKTEENYGYTFGSGTRLTVV.

The V and J genes are TRBV6-6 and TRBJ2-2, with D possibly TRBD2 on 6 matching bases. V dropped 6 bases and J dropped 13 bases, with 18 bases sitting between them. There are 13 residues in the CDR3. CDR1 is MNHNY, CDR2 SVGAGI, per germline (reference sequence). CDR3 amino acids: CASSLPPGTGLFF. In DNA form, the CDR3 reads TGTGCCAGCAGCCTACCCCCCGGGACTGGGCTGTTTTTT.

This chain connects TRBV19 to TRBJ1-2; 7 nucleotides agree with TRBD1. This CDR3 has 15 amino acids. Per germline, CDR1 LNHDA and CDR2 SQIVND (reference sequence). The V and J ends lost 3 bases and 4 bases, in that order; junction bases with no gene match: 8. DNA for the CDR3: TGTGCCAGTAGTATGAGGAGACAGGGTTCCTATGGCTACACCTTC. Translation gives CASSMRRQGSYGYTF.

The chain links TRBV21-1 to TRBJ2-6; no check of the table's D call, TRBD1, against the DNA was made. TRBV21-1 is noted as a pseudogene. The CDR3 length is 16 residues. The CDR3 loop reads CASSTRTGSGANVLTF. The CDR3 DNA sequence: TGTGCCAGCAGCACCCGGACAGGCTCCGGGGCCAACGTCCTGACTTTC.

This clonotype showed up many times. The CDR3 region has the DNA TGCAGCGCCCCGGGGAGAGGGAGCTCCTACAATGAGCAGTTCTTC. Encoded protein: CSAPGRGSSYNEQFF. The V and J genes are TRBV29-1 and TRBJ2-1; tentative D call: TRBD2 (5 bases). The CDR3 extends over 15 amino acids. Per germline, CDR1 SQVTM and CDR2 ANQGSEA. The V end lost 7 bases, the J end lost 0 bases, and 16 bases lay between the germline ends.

This clonotype was detected only a few times. Written as DNA, the CDR3 is TGTGCCAGCAGCCACTTCACAAACTCCTACAATGAGCAGTTCTTC. This translates into CASSHFTNSYNEQFF. V gene TRBV14 combines with J gene TRBJ2-1, with D unresolved. CDR3 length: 15 residues. V lost 3 bases, J lost 0 bases, and 9 bases lay in between. Per the germline V gene, CDR1 is SGHDN and CDR2 is FVKESK.

This rearrangement joins TRBV4-2 to TRBJ1-5; D unresolved. This CDR3 has 15 amino acids. Germline V lookup: CDR1 LGHNA, CDR2 YNFKEQ. The V end lost 6 bases, the J end lost 0 bases, and 12 bases lay between the germline ends. CDR3 in DNA: TGTGCCAGCAGGCCCACAGATGATAGCAATCAGCCCCAGCATTTT. Amino acid sequence: CASRPTDDSNQPQHF.

This clonotype was counted a few times. V is TRBV5-4 and J is TRBJ2-1; 10 bases are shared with TRBD1. This CDR3 has 16 amino acids. The germline CDR1 and CDR2 sequences are SGHNT and YYREEE (reference sequence). V shed 2 bases, J shed 2 bases, and the junction held 4 bases outside the gene matches. Here the CDR3 DNA reads TGTGCCAGCAGCTTACAGACAGGGGGCACCTACAATGAGCAGTTCTTC. It yields the protein CASSLQTGGTYNEQFF.

This clonotype has more than one count but fewer than ten. This chain joins TRBV11-2 and TRBJ2-2; D is perhaps TRBD2 (5 bases). The CDR3 runs 13 residues. Looked up from germline, CDR1 is SGHAT and CDR2 is FQNNGV. Deletions cut 5 bases from V and 6 bases from J, with 10 bases between. CDR3 nucleotide sequence: TGTGCCAGCAGCCTGAGGGATGCCGGGGAGCTGTTTTTT. Its translation is CASSLRDAGELFF.

This clonotype has more than one count but fewer than ten. V is TRBV7-2 and J is TRBJ1-3; D not resolved. V was pared by 0 bases and J by 2 bases, with 8 bases between. The CDR3 consists of 15 residues. Looked up from germline, CDR1 is SGHTA and CDR2 is FQGNSA. CDR3 loop: CASSLASVTGNTIYF. The CDR3 DNA reads as TGTGCCAGCAGCTTAGCGTCGGTTACTGGAAACACCATATATTTT.